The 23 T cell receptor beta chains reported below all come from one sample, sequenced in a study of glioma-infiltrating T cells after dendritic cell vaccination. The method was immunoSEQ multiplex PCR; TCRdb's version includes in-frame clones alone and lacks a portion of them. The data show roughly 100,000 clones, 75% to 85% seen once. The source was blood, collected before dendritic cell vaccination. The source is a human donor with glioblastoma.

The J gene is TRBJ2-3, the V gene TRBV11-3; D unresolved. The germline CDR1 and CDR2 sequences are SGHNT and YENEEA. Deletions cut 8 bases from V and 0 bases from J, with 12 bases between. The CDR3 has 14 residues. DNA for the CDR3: TGTGCCAGCTCGACATCGGCTAGCACAGATACGCAGTATTTT. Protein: CASSTSASTDTQYF.

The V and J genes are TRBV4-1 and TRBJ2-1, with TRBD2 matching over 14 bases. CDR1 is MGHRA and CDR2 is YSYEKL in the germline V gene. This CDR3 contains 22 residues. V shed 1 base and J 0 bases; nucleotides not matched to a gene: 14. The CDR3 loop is CASSQVFGLAGGLARSYNEQFF. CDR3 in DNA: TGCGCCAGCAGCCAAGTATTCGGACTAGCGGGGGGCCTGGCCCGCTCCTACAATGAGCAGTTCTTC.

The CDR3 DNA sequence: TGCGCCAGCAGTCAGGCAGGCCAAGAGACCCAGTACTTC. It yields the protein CASSQAGQETQYF. The chain is built from TRBV23-1 and TRBJ2-5; D call uncertain. TRBV23-1 is an ORF for which the function is uncertain. The CDR3 sequence is 13 residues long. The ends were cut back, 3 bases at V and 1 base at J, with 6 bases in the middle.

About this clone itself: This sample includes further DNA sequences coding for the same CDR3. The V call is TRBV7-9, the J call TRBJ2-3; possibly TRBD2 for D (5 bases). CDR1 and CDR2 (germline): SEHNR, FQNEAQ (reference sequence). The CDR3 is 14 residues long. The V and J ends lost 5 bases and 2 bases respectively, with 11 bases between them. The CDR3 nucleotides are TGTGCCAGCAGCCCCCGACTAAACACAGATACGCAGTATTTT. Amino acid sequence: CASSPRLNTDTQYF.

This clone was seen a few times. CDR3 amino acids: CASSNYRQRRIDEYGYTF. In nucleotides, the CDR3 is TGTGCCAGCAGCAACTACCGACAGAGACGGATCGATGAATATGGCTACACCTTC. V and J are TRBV7-9 and TRBJ1-2; D is perhaps TRBD1 (5 bases). The CDR3 has 18 residues. The germline V gene encodes CDR1 SEHNR and CDR2 FQNEAQ (reference sequence). Deletions cut 5 bases from V and 5 bases from J, with 27 bases between.

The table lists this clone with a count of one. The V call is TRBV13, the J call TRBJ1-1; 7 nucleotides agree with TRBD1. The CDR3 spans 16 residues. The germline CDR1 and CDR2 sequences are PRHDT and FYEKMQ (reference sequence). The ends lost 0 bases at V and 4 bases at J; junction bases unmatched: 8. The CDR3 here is CASSLGQGSISTEAFF. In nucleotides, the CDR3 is TGTGCCAGCAGCTTAGGACAGGGGAGTATTAGCACTGAAGCTTTCTTT.

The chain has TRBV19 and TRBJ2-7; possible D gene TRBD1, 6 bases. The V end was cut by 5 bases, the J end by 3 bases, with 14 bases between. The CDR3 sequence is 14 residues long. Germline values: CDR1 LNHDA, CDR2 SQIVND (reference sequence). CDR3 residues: CASSVQGKGYEQYF. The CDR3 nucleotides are TGTGCCAGTAGTGTACAGGGTAAGGGCTACGAGCAGTACTTC.

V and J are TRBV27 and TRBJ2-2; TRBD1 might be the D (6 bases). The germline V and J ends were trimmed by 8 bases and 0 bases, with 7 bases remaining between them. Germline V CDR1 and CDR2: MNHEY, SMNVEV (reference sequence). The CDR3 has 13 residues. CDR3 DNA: TGTGCCAGCGGGACATCGAACACCGGGGAGCTGTTTTTT. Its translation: CASGTSNTGELFF.

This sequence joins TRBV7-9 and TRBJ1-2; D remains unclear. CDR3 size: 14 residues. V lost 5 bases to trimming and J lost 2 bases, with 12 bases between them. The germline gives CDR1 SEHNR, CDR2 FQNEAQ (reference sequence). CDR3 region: CASSVGSGNYGYTF. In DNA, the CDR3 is TGTGCCAGCAGCGTAGGATCAGGAAACTATGGCTACACCTTC.

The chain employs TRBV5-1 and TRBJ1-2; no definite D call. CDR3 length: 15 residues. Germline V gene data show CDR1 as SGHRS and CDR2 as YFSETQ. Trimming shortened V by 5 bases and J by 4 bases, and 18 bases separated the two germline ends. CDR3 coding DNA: TGCGCCAGCAGATTTGTTGGTGGCCTCACCTATGGCTACACCTTC. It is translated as CASRFVGGLTYGYTF.

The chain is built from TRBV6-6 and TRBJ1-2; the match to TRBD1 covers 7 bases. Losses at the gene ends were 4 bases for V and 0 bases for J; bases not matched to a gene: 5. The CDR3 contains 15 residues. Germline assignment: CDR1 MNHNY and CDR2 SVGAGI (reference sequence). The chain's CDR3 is CASSLQGSSNYGYTF. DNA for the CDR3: TGTGCCAGCAGTTTACAGGGGTCTTCTAACTATGGCTACACCTTC.

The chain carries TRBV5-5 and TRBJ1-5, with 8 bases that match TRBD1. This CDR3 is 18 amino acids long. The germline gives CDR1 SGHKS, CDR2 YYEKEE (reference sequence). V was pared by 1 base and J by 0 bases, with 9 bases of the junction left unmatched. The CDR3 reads CASSLKDRVYYSNQPQHF. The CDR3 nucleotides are TGTGCCAGCAGCTTGAAGGACAGGGTTTATTATAGCAATCAGCCCCAGCATTTT. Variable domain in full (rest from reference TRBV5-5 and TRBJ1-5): DAGVTQSPTHLIKTRGQQVTLRCSPISGHKSVSWYQQVLGQGPQFIFQYYEKEERGRGNFPDRFSARQFPNYSSELNVNALLLGDSALYLCASSLKDRVYYSNQPQHFGDGTRLSIL.

The CDR3 protein is CSSRPLQGRGANEQFF. The CDR3 nucleotides are TGCAGCTCGAGACCTTTGCAGGGTCGTGGGGCCAATGAGCAGTTCTTC. The chain recombines TRBV29-1 with TRBJ2-1; D is perhaps TRBD1 (5 bases). CDR1 SQVTM and CDR2 ANQGSEA come from the germline V gene. Trimming removed 8 bases from V and 6 bases from J, with 26 bases in between. This CDR3 contains 16 residues.

The CDR3 nucleotides read TGTGCCAGCAGCTTAGGGACAGTCGTCACTGAAGCTTTCTTT. Translation gives CASSLGTVVTEAFF. The chain joins TRBV13 to TRBJ1-1; the D gene is possibly TRBD1 (5 bases). The CDR3 totals 14 residues. The germline V gene encodes CDR1 PRHDT and CDR2 FYEKMQ (reference sequence). The germline V and J ends were trimmed by 0 bases and 4 bases, with 9 bases remaining between them.

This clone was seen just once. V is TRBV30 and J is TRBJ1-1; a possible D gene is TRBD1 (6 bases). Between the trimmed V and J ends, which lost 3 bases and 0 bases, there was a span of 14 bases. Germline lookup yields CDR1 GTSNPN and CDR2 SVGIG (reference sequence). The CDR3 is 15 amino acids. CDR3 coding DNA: TGTGCCTGGAGAGCCGCCGGGACATTGAACACTGAAGCTTTCTTT. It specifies CAWRAAGTLNTEAFF.

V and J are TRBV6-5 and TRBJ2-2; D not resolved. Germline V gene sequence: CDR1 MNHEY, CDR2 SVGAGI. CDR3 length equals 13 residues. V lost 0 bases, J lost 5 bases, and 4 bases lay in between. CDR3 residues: CASSYSITGELFF. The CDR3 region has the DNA TGTGCCAGCAGTTACTCAATAACCGGGGAGCTGTTTTTT.

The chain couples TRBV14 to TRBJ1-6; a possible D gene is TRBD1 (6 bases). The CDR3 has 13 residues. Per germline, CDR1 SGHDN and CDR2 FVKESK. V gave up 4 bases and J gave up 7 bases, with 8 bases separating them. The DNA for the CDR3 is TGTGCCAGCAGCCGGGACACCAATTCACCCCTCCACTTT. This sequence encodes CASSRDTNSPLHF.

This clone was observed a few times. The CDR3 DNA is TGTGCCAGCAGCTTAACCGACAGGGGGGCCGAGCAGTACTTC. Translating it yields CASSLTDRGAEQYF. This chain connects TRBV7-6 to TRBJ2-7, with 9 bases matching TRBD1. The V gene end was trimmed by 2 bases and the J gene end by 6 bases; junction bases not matched to a gene: 5. CDR1 SGHVS and CDR2 FNYEAQ come from the germline V gene. The CDR3 extends over 14 amino acids.

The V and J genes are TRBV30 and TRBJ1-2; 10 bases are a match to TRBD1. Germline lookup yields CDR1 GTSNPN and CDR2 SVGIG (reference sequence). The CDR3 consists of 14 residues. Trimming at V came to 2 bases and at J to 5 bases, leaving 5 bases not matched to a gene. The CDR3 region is CAWSQGTGVYGYTF. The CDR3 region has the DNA TGTGCCTGGAGTCAGGGGACAGGGGTATATGGCTACACCTTC. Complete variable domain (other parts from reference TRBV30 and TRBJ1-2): SQTIHQWPATLVQPVGSPLSLECTVEGTSNPNLYWYRQAAGRGLQLLFYSVGIGQISSEVPQNLSASRPQDRQFILSSKKLLLSDSGFYLCAWSQGTGVYGYTFGSGTRLTVV.

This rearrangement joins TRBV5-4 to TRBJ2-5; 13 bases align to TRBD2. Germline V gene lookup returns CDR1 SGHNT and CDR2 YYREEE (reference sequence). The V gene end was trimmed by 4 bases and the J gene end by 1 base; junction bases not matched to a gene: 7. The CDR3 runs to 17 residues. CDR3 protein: CASSPTSGGRFQETQYF. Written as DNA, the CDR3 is TGTGCCAGCAGCCCGACTAGCGGGGGGCGATTCCAAGAGACCCAGTACTTC.

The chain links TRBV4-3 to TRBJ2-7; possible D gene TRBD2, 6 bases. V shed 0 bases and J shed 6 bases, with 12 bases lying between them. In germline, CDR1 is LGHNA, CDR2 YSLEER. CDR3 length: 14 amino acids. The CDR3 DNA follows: TGCGCCAGCAGCCAAGAGTCGGGGGTAGGCGAGCAGTACTTC. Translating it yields CASSQESGVGEQYF.

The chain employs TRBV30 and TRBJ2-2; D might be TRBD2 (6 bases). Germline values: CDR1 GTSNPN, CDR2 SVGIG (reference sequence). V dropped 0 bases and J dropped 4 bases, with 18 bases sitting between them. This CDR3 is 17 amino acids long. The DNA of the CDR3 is TGTGCCTGGAGTGTACAAGGGCGGGGTCGGACCACCGGGGAGCTGTTTTTT. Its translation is CAWSVQGRGRTTGELFF.

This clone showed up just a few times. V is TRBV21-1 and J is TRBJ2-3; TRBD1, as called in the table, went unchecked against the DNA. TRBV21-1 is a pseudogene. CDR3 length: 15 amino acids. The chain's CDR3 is CASRMGQEVTDTQYF. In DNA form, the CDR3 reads TGTGCCAGCAGGATGGGACAGGAGGTCACAGATACGCAGTATTTT.